Shown below are 21 T cell receptor beta chains from a single sample sequenced in a study of cytomegalovirus exposure and HLA in healthy donors (dated by TCRdb to 2015 to 2018). Receptors were amplified or captured by the immunoSEQ multiplex PCR assay. The multiplex PCR relied on a mix of 60 forward primers for TCR Vbeta segments and 13 reverse primers for TCR Jbeta segments. TCRdb carries this immuneACCESS record with in-frame sequences only. Its versions omit some clonotypes, under half of them owing to an unresolved V gene in the studies checked, with the rest unexplained. This sample is represented by around 59,000 clones; about 83% of them were singletons. The ten largest clones add up to about 1.6% of the sample. Material: PBMCs. Source of these receptors: a human donor in good health.

This clone was observed a few times. The V gene is TRBV19, the J gene TRBJ1-2, with 7 bases fitting TRBD1. The J segment lost 2 bases and the V segment lost 5 bases, leaving 14 bases of the junction unmatched. CDR3 length equals 17 residues. In germline, CDR1 is LNHDA, CDR2 SQIVND (reference sequence). CDR3: CASSWSAWDSGNYGYTF. In DNA form, the CDR3 reads TGTGCCAGTAGTTGGTCCGCCTGGGACAGCGGGAACTATGGCTACACCTTC.

The chain is built from TRBV4-3 and TRBJ2-2; 8 bases are a match to TRBD2. The CDR3 is 17 residues long. After removal of 0 bases from V and 4 bases from J, the junction contained 7 bases not matched to a gene. Germline V gene data show CDR1 as LGHNA and CDR2 as YSLEER. The CDR3 loop reads CASSQDSGGQRTGELFF. CDR3 bases: TGCGCCAGCAGCCAAGATTCGGGGGGGCAACGCACCGGGGAGCTGTTTTTT.

The rearrangement joins TRBV28 to TRBJ2-3; 7 nucleotides align to TRBD2. Germline V gene sequence: CDR1 MDHEN, CDR2 SYDVKM. Losses at the gene ends were 7 bases for V and 7 bases for J; bases not matched to a gene: 11. This CDR3 comprises 14 residues. This chain's CDR3 is CASTLGGSLYTQYF. As DNA, the CDR3 is TGTGCCAGCACCCTGGGCGGGAGTTTATATACGCAGTATTTT.

The chain uses TRBV11-3 and TRBJ2-7, with a weak D call TRBD2 (7 bases). The V end was cut by 5 bases, the J end by 4 bases, with 18 bases between. CDR1 is SGHNT and CDR2 is YENEEA in the germline V gene. The CDR3 consists of 15 residues. Here the CDR3 reads CASSVIGGVLYEQYF. The DNA of the CDR3 is TGTGCCAGCAGCGTTATAGGGGGGGTTTTATACGAGCAGTACTTC.

This chain links TRBV2 with TRBJ2-1; no definite D call. The CDR3 is 15 residues long. The germline V gene encodes CDR1 SNHLY and CDR2 FYNNEI. The germline V and J ends were trimmed by 4 bases and 2 bases, with 12 bases remaining between them. The CDR3: CASSANSLTYNEQFF. In nucleotides, the CDR3 is TGTGCCAGCAGTGCCAATAGTTTGACCTACAATGAGCAGTTCTTC.

The sample holds one count of this clone. The chain recombines TRBV5-1 with TRBJ2-3; 10 positions match TRBD2. The trim removed 5 bases at V and 2 bases at J, leaving 5 bases unmatched. Per germline, CDR1 SGHRS and CDR2 YFSETQ. This CDR3 region has 15 residues. The CDR3 protein is CASRLAGETTDTQYF. The CDR3 nucleotides read TGCGCCAGCAGGCTAGCGGGGGAGACCACAGATACGCAGTATTTT.

The chain links TRBV9 to TRBJ1-1; possibly TRBD1 for D (5 bases). CDR1 is SGDLS and CDR2 is YYNGEE in the germline V gene. The CDR3 is 14 residues long. With 6 bases removed from V and 0 bases from J, the gap between germline ends came to 12 bases. Written as DNA, the CDR3 is TGTGCCAGCACCGCCGGGGGTATGAACACTGAAGCTTTCTTT. Translation: CASTAGGMNTEAFF.

V gene TRBV5-1 combines with J gene TRBJ1-2, with D possibly TRBD1 on 6 matching bases. CDR1 and CDR2 (germline): SGHRS, YFSETQ. The germline V and J ends were trimmed by 4 bases and 2 bases, with 18 bases remaining between them. The CDR3 runs 16 residues. The CDR3 DNA sequence: TGCGCCAGCAGCCTCCAGCCAGGGGACGGGAACTATGGCTACACCTTC. Protein: CASSLQPGDGNYGYTF.

This clone has just one count. The V and J genes are TRBV7-2 and TRBJ1-4, with a tentative D call TRBD1 (6 bases). The CDR3 runs to 14 residues. V lost 1 base, J lost 7 bases, and 10 bases lay in between. Germline V gene lookup returns CDR1 SGHTA and CDR2 FQGNSA. The CDR3 nucleotides read TGTGCCAGCAGCTTAGGAACAGGGAGTGAAAAACTGTTTTTT. Its translation is CASSLGTGSEKLFF.

In its sample, this clone was seen a few times. CDR3 coding DNA: TGTGCCAAACAGATCGACAGGTTGGAGACCCAGTACTTC. Amino acid sequence: CAKQIDRLETQYF. This chain links TRBV2 with TRBJ2-5; possible D gene TRBD1, 6 bases. V lost 10 bases, J lost 5 bases, and 17 bases lay in between. The germline CDR1 and CDR2 sequences are SNHLY and FYNNEI. The CDR3 contains 13 residues.

This chain uses TRBV2 with TRBJ2-5; D gene uncertain. Germline V CDR1 and CDR2: SNHLY, FYNNEI. There are 13 residues in the CDR3. V gave up 6 bases and J gave up 5 bases, with 13 bases separating them. The CDR3 coding sequence is TGTGCCAGCAGCCCCCCGGGTGCCGAGACCCAGTACTTC. Protein sequence: CASSPPGAETQYF.

This clone was counted once. CDR3 nucleotides: TGTGCCTGGACCTTCTCGGGGTCTGAGACCCAGTACTTC. Its protein product is CAWTFSGSETQYF. This chain uses TRBV30 with TRBJ2-5; D possibly corresponds to TRBD2 (5 bases). Trimming took 4 bases from V and 5 from J, leaving 14 bases between them. The CDR3 runs 13 residues. Per the germline V gene, CDR1 is GTSNPN and CDR2 is SVGIG (reference sequence).

The chain joins TRBV4-3 to TRBJ1-4; D gene ambiguous. CDR3 length equals 18 residues. Germline values: CDR1 LGHNA, CDR2 YSLEER. Trimming pared 0 bases from V and 4 bases from J, leaving 18 bases between. In nucleotides, the CDR3 is TGCGCCAGCAGCCAAGACAGGCCTGGACGAGGACTTAATGAAAAACTGTTTTTT. It translates to CASSQDRPGRGLNEKLFF.

This chain uses TRBV5-5 with TRBJ2-2, with 9 nucleotides matching TRBD1. Germline V gives CDR1 SGHKS, CDR2 YYEKEE (reference sequence). This CDR3 is 17 amino acids long. V gave up 5 bases and J gave up 5 bases; unmatched junction bases: 13. CDR3 sequence (DNA): TGTGCCAGCAGACACACGACCGGGACAGGGAGAACCGGGGAGCTGTTTTTT. Translating it yields CASRHTTGTGRTGELFF.

This chain joins TRBV29-1 and TRBJ2-3, with 11 bases that match TRBD2. Trimming cost V 0 bases and J 5 bases; bases outside gene matches: 7. This CDR3 region has 16 residues. Germline CDR1 and CDR2: SQVTM and ANQGSEA. The CDR3 DNA follows: TGCAGCGTTGAAGATCCCCCCGGGACTAGCGGAGATACGCAGTATTTT. Its protein product is CSVEDPPGTSGDTQYF.

This clone appeared a few times. V is TRBV4-2 and J is TRBJ2-7; D unresolved. This CDR3 comprises 16 residues. Germline lookup yields CDR1 LGHNA and CDR2 YNFKEQ. Trimming took 1 base from V and 3 from J, leaving 16 bases between them. The CDR3, as DNA: TGTGCCAGCAGCCAAGCCTCACTACAAGGCATCTACGAGCAGTACTTC. It is translated as CASSQASLQGIYEQYF.

This clone was detected only a few times. The rearrangement links TRBV4-1 to TRBJ2-4, with TRBD2 identical over 8 bases. V shed 0 bases, J shed 4 bases, and the junction held 5 bases outside the gene matches. CDR1 is MGHRA, CDR2 YSYEKL, per germline. CDR3 length: 16 amino acids. Written as DNA, the CDR3 is TGCGCCAGCAGCCAAGACGGTAGCGGGATTAAAAACATTCAGTACTTC. Translating it yields CASSQDGSGIKNIQYF.

This clone came up once. This sequence joins TRBV27 and TRBJ2-5, with D maybe TRBD2 (7 bases). The DNA end is more similar to TRBJ2-7, so the J call may be wrong. The CDR3 is made up of 13 amino acids. Germline loops: CDR1 MNHEY, CDR2 SMNVEV (reference sequence). Written as DNA, the CDR3 is TGTGCCAGCAGTTTGGGGGGGCCCTACGAGCAGTACTTC. As protein: CASSLGGPYEQYF.

On this clone: The junction and the germline gene differ at one end; a read error may be behind it. The chain is built from TRBV7-9 and TRBJ1-2; possible D gene TRBD1, 6 bases. The CDR3 is made up of 13 amino acids. The germline V gene encodes CDR1 SEHNR and CDR2 FQNEAQ (reference sequence). The CDR3 nucleotides read TGTTCCAGCAGCCTCGGGACATATGATGGCTACACCTTC. Its protein is CSSSLGTYDGYTF.

This clone was seen a single time. J is TRBJ2-3 and V is TRBV7-9, with 9 bases that match TRBD1. V shed 0 bases, J shed 0 bases, and the junction held 10 bases outside the gene matches. This CDR3 has 19 amino acids. Germline assignment: CDR1 SEHNR and CDR2 FQNEAQ (reference sequence). The CDR3 loop is CASSLASLQGAISTDTQYF. For the CDR3, the DNA is TGTGCCAGCAGCTTAGCCTCCTTACAGGGGGCCATTAGCACAGATACGCAGTATTTT.

The chain combines TRBV5-4 with TRBJ1-5; D ambiguous. V was shortened by 0 bases and J by 4 bases, with 5 bases between the two germline ends. The CDR3 contains 13 residues. CDR1 and CDR2 (germline): SGHNT, YYREEE (reference sequence). CDR3 nucleotide sequence: TGTGCCAGCAGCTTGGCGGGGAATCAGCCCCAGCATTTT. Its translation is CASSLAGNQPQHF.